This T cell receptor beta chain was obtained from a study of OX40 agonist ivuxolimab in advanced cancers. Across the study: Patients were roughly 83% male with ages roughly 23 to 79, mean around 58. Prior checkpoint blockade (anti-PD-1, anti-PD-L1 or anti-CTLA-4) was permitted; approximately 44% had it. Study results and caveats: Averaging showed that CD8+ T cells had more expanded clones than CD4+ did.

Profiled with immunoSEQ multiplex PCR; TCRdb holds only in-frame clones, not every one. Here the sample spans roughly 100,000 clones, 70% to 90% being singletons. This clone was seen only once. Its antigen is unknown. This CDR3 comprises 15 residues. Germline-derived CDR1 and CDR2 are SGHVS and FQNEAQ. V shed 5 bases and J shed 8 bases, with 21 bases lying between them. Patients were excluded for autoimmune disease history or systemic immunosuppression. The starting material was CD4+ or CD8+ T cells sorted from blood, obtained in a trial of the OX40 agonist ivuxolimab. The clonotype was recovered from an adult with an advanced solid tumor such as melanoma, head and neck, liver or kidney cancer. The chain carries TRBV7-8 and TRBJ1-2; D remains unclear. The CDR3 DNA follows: TGTGCCAGCAGCGCCTGGGAGGGCGCGGTGAAGGGCTACACCTTC. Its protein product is CASSAWEGAVKGYTF. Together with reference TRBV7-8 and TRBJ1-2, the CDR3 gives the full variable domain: GAGVSQSPRYKVAKRGQDVALRCDPISGHVSLFWYQQALGQGPEFLTYFQNEAQLDKSGLPSDRFFAERPEGSVSTLKIQRTQQEDSAVYLCASSAWEGAVKGYTFGSGTRLTVV.